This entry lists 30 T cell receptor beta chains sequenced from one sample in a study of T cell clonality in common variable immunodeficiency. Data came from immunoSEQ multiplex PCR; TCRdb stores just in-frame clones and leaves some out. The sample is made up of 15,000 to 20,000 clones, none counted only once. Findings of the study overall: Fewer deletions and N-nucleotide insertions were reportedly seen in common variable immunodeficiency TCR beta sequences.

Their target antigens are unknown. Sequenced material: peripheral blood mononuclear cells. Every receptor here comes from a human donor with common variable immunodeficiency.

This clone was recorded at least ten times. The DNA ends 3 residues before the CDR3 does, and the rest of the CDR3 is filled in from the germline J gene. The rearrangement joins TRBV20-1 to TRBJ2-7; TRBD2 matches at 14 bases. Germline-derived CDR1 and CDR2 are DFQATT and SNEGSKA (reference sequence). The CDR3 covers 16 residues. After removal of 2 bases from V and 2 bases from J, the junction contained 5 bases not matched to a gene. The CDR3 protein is CSARKPGLAGAYEQYF. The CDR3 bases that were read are TGCAGTGCTAGAAAGCCGGGACTAGCGGGAGCCTACGAG.

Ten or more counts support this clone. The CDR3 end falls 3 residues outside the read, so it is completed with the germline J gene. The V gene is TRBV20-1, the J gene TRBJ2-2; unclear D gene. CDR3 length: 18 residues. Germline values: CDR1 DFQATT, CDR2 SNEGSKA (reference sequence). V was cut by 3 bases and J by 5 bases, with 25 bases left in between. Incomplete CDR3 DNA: TGCAGTGCTAGGTACTCCCGCATTCGTACCGTCGCGACCGGGGAG. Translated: CSARYSRIRTVATGE. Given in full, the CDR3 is CSARYSRIRTVATGELFF.

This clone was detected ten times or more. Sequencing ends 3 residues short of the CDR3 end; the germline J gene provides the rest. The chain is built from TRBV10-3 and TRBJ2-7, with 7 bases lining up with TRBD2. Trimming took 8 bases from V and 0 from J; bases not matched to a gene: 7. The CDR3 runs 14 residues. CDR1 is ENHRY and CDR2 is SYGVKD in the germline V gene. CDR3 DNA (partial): TGTGCCATCCAGAGCGGGGATAGCTCCTACGAG. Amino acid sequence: CAIQSGDSSYE. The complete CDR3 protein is CAIQSGDSSYEQYF.

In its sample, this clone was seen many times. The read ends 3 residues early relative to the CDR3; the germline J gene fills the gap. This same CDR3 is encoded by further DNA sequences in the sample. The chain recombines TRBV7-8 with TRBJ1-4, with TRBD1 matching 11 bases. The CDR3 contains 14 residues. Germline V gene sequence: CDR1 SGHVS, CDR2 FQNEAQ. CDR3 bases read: TGTGCCAGCAGCTTGGGGACAGGGGGAAAGGAA. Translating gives CASSLGTGGKE. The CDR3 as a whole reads CASSLGTGGKELFF.

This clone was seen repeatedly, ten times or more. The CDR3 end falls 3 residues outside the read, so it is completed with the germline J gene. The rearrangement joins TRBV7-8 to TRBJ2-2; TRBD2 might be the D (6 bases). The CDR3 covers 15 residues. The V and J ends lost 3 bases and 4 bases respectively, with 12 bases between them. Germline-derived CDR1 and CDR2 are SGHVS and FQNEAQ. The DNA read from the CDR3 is TGTGCCAGCAGCTTGAATTTGGGGGGCACCGGGGAG. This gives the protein CASSLNLGGTGE. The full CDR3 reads CASSLNLGGTGELFF.

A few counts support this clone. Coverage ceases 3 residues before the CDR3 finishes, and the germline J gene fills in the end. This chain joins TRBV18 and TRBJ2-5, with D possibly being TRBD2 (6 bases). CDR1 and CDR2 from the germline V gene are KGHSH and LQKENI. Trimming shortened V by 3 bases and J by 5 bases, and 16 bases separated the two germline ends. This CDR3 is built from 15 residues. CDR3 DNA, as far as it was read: TGTGCCAGCTCACCCAATAGCGGAGGGCGGGAGACC. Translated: CASSPNSGGRET. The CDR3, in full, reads CASSPNSGGRETQYF.

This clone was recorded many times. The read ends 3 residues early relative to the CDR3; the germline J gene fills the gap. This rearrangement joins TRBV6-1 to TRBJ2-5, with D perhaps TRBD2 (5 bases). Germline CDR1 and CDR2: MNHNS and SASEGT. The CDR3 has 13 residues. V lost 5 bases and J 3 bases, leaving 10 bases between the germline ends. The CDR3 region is CASSKVGEETQYF. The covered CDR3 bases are TGTGCCAGCAGTAAAGTCGGGGAAGAGACC.

CDR3 sequence: CSAGGTSGSSTDTQYF. The CDR3 bases that were read are TGCAGTGCAGGGGGGACTAGCGGGAGTAGCACAGATACG. The chain combines TRBV20-1 with TRBJ2-3; 14 bases agree with TRBD2. From the germline J gene comes the end of the CDR3, since the read stops 3 residues before it. Germline loops: CDR1 DFQATT, CDR2 SNEGSKA (reference sequence). This CDR3 has 16 amino acids. V lost 6 bases, J lost 0 bases, and 5 bases stayed unmatched.

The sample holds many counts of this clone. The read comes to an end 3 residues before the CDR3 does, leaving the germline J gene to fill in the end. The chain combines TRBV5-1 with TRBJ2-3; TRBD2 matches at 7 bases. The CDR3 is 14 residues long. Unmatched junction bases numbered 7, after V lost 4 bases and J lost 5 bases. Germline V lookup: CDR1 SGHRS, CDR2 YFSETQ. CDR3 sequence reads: CASSPMPGGDTQYF. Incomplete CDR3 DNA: TGCGCCAGCAGCCCGATGCCGGGGGGAGATACG.

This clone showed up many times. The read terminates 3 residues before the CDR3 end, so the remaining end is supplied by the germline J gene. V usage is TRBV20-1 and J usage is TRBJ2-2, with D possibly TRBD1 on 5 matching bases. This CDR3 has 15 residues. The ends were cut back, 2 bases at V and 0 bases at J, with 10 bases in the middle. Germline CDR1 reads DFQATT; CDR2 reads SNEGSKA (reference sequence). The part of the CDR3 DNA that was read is TGCAGTGCTAGAATTCCAGGGTCGAACACCGGGGAG. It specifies CSARIPGSNTGE. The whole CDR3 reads CSARIPGSNTGELFF.

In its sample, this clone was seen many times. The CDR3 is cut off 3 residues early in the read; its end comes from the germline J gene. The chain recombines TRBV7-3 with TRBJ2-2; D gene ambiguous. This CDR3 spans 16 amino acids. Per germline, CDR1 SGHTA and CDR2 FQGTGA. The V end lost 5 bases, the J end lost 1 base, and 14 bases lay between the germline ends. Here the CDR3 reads CASSAIPRVNTGELFF. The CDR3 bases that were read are TGTGCCAGCAGCGCCATTCCACGGGTGAACACCGGGGAG.

The CDR3 loop is CASQGLRFFNQPQHF. The part of the CDR3 DNA that was read is TGTGCCAGTCAAGGACTTCGGTTCTTCAATCAGCCC. The chain uses TRBV11-3 and TRBJ1-5; no firm D call. The CDR3 extends 3 residues past the end of the read, so its final part is completed from the germline J gene. In germline, CDR1 is SGHNT, CDR2 YENEEA. This CDR3 spans 15 amino acids. V was cut by 9 bases and J by 3 bases, with 18 bases left in between. The full variable domain, with the rest looked up from reference TRBV11-3 and TRBJ1-5, is EAGVVQSPRYKIIEKKQPVAFWCNPISGHNTLYWYLQNLGQGPELLIRYENEEAVDDSQLPKDRFSAERLKGVDSTLKIQPAELGDSAVYLCASQGLRFFNQPQHFGDGTRLSIL.

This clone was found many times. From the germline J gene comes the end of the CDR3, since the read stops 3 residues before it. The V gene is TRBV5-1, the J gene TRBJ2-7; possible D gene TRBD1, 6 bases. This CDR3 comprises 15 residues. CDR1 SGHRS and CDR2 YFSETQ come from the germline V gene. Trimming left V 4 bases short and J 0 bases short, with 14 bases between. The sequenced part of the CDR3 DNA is TGCGCCAGCAGCCCACCAGCAGGGGCCTCCTACGAG. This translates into CASSPPAGASYE. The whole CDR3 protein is CASSPPAGASYEQYF.

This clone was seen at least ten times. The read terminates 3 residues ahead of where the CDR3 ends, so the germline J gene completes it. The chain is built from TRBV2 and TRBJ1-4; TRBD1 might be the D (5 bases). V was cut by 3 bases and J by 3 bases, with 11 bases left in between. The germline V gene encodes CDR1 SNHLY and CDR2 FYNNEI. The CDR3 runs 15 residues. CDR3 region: CASSERGQPNEKLFF. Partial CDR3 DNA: TGTGCCAGCAGTGAGAGGGGTCAGCCTAATGAAAAA.

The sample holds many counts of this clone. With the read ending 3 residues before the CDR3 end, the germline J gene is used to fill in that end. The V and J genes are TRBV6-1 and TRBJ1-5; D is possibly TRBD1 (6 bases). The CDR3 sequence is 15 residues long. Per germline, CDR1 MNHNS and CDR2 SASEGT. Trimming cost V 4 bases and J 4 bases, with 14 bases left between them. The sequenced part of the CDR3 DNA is TGTGCCAGCAGTGGGGTTCCAGGGGCGAATCAGCCC. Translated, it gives CASSGVPGANQP. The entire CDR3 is CASSGVPGANQPQHF.

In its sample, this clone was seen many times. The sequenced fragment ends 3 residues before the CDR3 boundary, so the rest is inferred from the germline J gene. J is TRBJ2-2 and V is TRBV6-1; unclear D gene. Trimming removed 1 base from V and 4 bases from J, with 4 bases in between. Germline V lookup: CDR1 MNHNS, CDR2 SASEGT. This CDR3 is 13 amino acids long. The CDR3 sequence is CASSEVSTGELFF. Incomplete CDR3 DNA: TGTGCCAGCAGTGAAGTATCCACCGGGGAG.

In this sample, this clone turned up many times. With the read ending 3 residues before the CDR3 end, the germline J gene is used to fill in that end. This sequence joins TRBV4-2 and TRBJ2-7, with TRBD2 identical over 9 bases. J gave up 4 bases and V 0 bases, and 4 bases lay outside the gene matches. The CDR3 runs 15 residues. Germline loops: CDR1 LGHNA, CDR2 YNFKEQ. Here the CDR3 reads CASSQDLAGRYEQYF. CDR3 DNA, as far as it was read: TGTGCCAGCAGCCAAGATCTAGCGGGAAGGTACGAG.

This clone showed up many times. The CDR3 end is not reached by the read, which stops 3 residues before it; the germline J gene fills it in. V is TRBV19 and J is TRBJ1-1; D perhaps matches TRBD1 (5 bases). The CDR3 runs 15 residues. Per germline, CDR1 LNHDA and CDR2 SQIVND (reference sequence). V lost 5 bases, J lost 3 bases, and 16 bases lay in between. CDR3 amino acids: CASSLSWGGDTEAFF. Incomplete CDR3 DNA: TGTGCCAGTAGTCTGTCTTGGGGAGGGGACACTGAA.

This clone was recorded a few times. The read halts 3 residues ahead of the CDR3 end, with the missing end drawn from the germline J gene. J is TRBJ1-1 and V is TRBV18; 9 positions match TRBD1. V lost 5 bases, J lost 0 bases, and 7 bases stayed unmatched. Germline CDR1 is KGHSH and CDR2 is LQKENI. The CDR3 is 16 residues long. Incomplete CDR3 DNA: TGTGCCAGCTCAGCGACCGGGACAGGGATGAACACTGAA. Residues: CASSATGTGMNTE. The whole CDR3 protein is CASSATGTGMNTEAFF.

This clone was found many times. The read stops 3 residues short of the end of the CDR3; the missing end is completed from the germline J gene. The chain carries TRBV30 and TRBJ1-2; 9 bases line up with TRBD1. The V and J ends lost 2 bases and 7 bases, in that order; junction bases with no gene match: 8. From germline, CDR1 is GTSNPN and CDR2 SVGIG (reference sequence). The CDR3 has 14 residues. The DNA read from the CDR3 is TGTGCCTGGAGTACGGGACAGGGCGGGAGTGGC. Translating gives CAWSTGQGGSG. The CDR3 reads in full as CAWSTGQGGSGYTF.

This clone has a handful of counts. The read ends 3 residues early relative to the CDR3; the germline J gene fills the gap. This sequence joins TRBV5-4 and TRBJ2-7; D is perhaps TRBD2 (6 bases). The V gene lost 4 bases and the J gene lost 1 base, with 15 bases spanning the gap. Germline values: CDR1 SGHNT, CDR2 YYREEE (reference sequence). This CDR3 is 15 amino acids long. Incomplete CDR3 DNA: TGTGCCAGCAGCCCGCGTGAGGGGAGGTCCTACGAG. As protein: CASSPREGRSYE. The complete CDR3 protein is CASSPREGRSYEQYF.

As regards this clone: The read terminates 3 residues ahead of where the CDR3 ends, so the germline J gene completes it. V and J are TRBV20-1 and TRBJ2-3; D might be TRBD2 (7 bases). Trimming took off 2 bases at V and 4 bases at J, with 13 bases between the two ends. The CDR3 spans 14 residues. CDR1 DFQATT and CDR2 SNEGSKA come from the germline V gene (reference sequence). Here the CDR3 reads CSARTQGRADTQYF. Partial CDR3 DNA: TGCAGTGCTAGAACCCAGGGGAGGGCAGATACG.

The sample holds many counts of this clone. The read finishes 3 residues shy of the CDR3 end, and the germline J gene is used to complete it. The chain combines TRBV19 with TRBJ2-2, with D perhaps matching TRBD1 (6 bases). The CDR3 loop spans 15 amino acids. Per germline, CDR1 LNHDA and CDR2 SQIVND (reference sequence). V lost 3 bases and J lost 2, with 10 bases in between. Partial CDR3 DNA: TGTGCCAGTAGTATCGGACAGTTCAACACCGGGGAG. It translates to CASSIGQFNTGE. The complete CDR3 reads CASSIGQFNTGELFF. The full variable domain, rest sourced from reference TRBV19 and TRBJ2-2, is DGGITQSPKYLFRKEGQNVTLSCEQNLNHDAMYWYRQDPGQGLRLIYYSQIVNDFQKGDIAEGYSVSREKKESFPLTVTSAQKNPTAFYLCASSIGQFNTGELFFGEGSRLTVL.

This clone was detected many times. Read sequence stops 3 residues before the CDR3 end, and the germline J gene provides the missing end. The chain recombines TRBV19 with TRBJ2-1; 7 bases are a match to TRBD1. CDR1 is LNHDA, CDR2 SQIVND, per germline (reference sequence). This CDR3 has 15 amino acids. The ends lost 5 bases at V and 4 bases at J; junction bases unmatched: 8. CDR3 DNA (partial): TGTGCCAGTAGTGTGTCCCGGGACAGATACAATGAG. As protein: CASSVSRDRYNE. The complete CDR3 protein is CASSVSRDRYNEQFF.

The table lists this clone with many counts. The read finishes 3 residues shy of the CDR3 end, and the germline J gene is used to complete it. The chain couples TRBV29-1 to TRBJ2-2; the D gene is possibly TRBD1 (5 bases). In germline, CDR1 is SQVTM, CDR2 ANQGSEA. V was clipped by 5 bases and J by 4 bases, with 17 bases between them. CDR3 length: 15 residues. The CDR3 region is CSVFTAATGTGELFF. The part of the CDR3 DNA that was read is TGCAGCGTTTTCACCGCTGCTACAGGCACCGGGGAG.

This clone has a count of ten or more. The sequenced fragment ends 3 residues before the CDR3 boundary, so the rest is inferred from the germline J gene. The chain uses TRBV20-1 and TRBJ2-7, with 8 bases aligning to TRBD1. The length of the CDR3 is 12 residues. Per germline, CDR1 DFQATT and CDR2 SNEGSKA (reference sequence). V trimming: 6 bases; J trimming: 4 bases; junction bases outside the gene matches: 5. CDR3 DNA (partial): TGCAGTGCCAGGGGGCTCGGGTACGAG. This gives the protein CSARGLGYE. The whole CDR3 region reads CSARGLGYEQYF.

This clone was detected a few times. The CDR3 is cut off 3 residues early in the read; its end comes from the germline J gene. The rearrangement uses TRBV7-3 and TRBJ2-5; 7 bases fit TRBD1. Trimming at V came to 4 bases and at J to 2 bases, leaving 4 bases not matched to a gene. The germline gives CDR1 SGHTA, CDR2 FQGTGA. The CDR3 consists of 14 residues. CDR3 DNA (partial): TGTGCCAGCAGCTCGACAGGGCCTCAAGAGACC. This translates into CASSSTGPQET. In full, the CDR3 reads CASSSTGPQETQYF.

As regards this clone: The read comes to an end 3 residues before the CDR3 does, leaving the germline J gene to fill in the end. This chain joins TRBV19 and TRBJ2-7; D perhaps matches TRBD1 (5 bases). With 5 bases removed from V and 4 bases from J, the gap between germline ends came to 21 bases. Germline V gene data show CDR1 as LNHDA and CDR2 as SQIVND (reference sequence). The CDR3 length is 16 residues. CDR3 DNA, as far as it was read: TGTGCCAGTAGTTACGCAGGGTCTCCGGCGAGTTACGAG. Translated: CASSYAGSPASYE. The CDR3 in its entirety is CASSYAGSPASYEQYF.

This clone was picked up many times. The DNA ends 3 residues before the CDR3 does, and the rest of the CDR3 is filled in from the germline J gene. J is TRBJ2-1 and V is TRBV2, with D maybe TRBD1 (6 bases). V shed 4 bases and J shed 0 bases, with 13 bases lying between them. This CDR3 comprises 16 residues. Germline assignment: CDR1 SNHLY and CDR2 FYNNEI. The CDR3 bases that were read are TGTGCCAGCAGTGGGTTTACAGGGATCTCCTACAATGAG. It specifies CASSGFTGISYNE. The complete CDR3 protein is CASSGFTGISYNEQFF.

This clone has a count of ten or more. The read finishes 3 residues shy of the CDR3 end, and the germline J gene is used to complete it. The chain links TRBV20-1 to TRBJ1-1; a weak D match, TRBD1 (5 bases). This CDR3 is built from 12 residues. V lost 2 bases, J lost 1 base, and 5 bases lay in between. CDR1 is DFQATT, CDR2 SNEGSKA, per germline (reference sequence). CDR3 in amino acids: CSARQGNTEAFF. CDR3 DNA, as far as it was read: TGCAGTGCTAGACAGGGGAACACTGAA.